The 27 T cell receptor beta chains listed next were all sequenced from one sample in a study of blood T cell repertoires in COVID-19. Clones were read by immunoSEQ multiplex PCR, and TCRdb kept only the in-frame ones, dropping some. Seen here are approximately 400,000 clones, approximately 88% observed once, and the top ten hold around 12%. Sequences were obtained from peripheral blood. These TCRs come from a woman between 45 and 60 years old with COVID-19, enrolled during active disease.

The CDR3 reads CATSDGGTYGYTF. The CDR3 DNA reads TGTGCCACCAGTGACGGGGGGACTTATGGCTACACCTTC. The chain combines TRBV24-1 with TRBJ1-2; possible D gene TRBD1, 5 bases. Trimming left V 4 bases short and J 5 bases short, with 10 bases between. The CDR3 runs to 13 residues. CDR1 is KGHDR and CDR2 is SFDVKD in the germline V gene.

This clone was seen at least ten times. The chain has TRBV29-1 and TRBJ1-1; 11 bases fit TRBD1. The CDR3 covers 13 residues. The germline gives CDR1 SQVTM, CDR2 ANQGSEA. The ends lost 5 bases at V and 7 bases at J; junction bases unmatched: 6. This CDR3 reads CSVTGQGGVEAFF. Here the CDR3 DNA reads TGCAGCGTTACGGGACAGGGGGGAGTTGAAGCTTTCTTT.

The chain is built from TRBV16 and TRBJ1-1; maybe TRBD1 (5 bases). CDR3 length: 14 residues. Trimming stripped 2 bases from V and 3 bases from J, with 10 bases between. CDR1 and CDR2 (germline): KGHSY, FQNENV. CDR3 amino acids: CASSQIGEDTEAFF. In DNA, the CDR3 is TGTGCCAGCAGCCAAATAGGGGAGGACACTGAAGCTTTCTTT.

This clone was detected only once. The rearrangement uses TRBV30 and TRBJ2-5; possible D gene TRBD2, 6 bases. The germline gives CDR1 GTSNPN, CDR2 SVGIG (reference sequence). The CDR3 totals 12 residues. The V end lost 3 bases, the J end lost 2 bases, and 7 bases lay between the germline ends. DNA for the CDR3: TGTGCCTGGAGGGGACTTCAAGAGACCCAGTACTTC. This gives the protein CAWRGLQETQYF.

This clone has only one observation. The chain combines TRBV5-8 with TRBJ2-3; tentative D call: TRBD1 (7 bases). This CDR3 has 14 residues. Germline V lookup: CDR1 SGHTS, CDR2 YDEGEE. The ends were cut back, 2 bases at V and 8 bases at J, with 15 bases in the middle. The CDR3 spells CASSLYRGLATQYF. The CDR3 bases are TGTGCCAGCAGCTTATACAGGGGACTGGCTACGCAGTATTTT.

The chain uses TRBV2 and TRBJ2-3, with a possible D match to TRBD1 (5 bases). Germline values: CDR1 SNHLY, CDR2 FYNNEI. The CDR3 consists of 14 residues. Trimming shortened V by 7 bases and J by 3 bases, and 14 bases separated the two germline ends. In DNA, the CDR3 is TGTGCCAGCACCCGAGACAGTAGGACAGATACGCAGTATTTT. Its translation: CASTRDSRTDTQYF.

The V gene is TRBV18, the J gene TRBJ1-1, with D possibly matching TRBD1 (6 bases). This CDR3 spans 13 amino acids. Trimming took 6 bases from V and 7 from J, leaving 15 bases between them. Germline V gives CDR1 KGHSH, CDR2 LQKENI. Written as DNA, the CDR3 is TGTGCCAGCTCGCCCGGGGGGCACTTTGAAGCTTTCTTT. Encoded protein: CASSPGGHFEAFF.

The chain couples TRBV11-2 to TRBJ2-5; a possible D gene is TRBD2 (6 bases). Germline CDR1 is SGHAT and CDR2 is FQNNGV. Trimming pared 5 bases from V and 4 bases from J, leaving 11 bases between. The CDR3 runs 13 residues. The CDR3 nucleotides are TGTGCCAGCAGCCCGGGGGATCTAGAGACCCAGTACTTC. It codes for CASSPGDLETQYF. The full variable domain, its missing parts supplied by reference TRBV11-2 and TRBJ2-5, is EAGVAQSPRYKIIEKRQSVAFWCNPISGHATLYWYQQILGQGPKLLIQFQNNGVVDDSQLPKDRFSAERLKGVDSTLKIQPAKLEDSAVYLCASSPGDLETQYFGPGTRLLVL.

The CDR3 bases are TGTGCCAGCACCCTGACCGGGGGCACTGAAGCTTTCTTT. Translating it yields CASTLTGGTEAFF. V gene TRBV12-3 or TRBV12-4 combines with J gene TRBJ1-1; TRBD1 might be the D (5 bases). Trimming took 7 bases from V and 4 from J, leaving 13 bases between them. There are 13 residues in the CDR3.

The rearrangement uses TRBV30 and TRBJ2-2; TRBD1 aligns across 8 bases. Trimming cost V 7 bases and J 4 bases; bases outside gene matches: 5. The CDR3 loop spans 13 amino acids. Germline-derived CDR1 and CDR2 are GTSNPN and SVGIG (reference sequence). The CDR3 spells CALQGASTGELFF. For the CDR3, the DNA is TGTGCCTTGCAGGGGGCCAGCACCGGGGAGCTGTTTTTT.

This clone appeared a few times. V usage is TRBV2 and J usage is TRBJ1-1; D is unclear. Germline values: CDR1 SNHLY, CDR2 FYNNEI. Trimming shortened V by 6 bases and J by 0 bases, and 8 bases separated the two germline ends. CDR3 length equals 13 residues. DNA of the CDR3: TGTGCCAGCAGGTGGACTGTGAACACTGAAGCTTTCTTT. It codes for CASRWTVNTEAFF.

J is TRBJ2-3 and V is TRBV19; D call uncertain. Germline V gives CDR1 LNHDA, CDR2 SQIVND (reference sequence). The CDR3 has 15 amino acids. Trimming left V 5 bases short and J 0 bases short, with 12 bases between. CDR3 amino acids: CASSSRPSSTDTQYF. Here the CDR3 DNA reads TGTGCCAGTAGTTCCCGTCCGTCTAGCACAGATACGCAGTATTTT.

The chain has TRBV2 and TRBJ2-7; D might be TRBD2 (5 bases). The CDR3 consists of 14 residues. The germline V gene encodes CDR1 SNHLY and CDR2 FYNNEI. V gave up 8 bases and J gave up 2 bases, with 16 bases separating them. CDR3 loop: CASQDGPGTYEQYF. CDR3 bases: TGTGCCAGCCAAGACGGCCCGGGGACCTACGAGCAGTACTTC.

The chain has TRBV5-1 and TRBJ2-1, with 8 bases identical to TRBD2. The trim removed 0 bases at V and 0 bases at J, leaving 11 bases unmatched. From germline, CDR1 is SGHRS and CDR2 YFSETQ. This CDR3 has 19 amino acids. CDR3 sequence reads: CASSLVLSGGRDSYNEQFF. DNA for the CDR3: TGCGCCAGCAGCTTGGTATTAAGCGGGGGACGGGACTCCTACAATGAGCAGTTCTTC.

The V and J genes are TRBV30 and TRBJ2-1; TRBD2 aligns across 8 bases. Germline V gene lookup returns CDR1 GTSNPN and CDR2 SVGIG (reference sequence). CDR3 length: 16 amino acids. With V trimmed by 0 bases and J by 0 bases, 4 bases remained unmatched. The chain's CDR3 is CAWSVRTSFSYNEQFF. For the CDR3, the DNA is TGTGCCTGGAGTGTTCGGACTAGCTTCTCCTACAATGAGCAGTTCTTC.

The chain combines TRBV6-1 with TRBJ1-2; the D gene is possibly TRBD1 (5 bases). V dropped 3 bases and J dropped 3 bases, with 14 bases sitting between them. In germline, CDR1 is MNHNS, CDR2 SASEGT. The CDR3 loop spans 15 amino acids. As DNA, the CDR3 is TGTGCCAGCAGTGAGTCCCGGAGGGGACACTATGGCTACACCTTC. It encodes CASSESRRGHYGYTF.

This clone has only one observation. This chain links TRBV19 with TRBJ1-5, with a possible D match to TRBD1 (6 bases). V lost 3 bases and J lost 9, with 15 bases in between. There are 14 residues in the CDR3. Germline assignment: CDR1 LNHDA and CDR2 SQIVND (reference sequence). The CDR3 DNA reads TGTGCCAGTAGTATCAAACAGGGCTTTGGGCCCCAGCATTTT. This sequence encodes CASSIKQGFGPQHF.

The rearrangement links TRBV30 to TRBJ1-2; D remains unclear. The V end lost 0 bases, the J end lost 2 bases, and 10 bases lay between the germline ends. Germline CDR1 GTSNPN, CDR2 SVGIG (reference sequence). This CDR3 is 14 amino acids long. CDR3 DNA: TGTGCCTGGAGTGTTTGGTCCAGGAACTATGGCTACACCTTC. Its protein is CAWSVWSRNYGYTF.

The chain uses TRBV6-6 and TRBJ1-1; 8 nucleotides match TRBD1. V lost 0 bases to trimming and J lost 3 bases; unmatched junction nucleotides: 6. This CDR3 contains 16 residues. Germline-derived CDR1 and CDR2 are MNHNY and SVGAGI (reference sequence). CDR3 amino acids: CASSYSVDRGHTEAFF. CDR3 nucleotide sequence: TGTGCCAGCAGTTACTCGGTCGACAGGGGCCACACTGAAGCTTTCTTT.

CDR3 sequence reads: CASSLRAPSELPYEQYF. In nucleotides, the CDR3 is TGCGCCAGCAGCCTCAGGGCCCCGTCAGAACTTCCCTACGAGCAGTACTTC. This sequence joins TRBV4-1 and TRBJ2-7; tentative D call: TRBD1 (5 bases). The CDR3 totals 17 residues. The V end was cut by 4 bases, the J end by 2 bases, with 21 bases between. Germline V gene lookup returns CDR1 MGHRA and CDR2 YSYEKL.

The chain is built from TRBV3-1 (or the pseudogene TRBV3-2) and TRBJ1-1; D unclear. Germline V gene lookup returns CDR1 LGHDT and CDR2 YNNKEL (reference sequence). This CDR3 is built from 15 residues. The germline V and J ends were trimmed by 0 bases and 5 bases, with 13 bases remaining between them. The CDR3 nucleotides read TGTGCCAGCAGCCAAGACACCCTTCGAGGGACTGAAGCTTTCTTT. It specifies CASSQDTLRGTEAFF.

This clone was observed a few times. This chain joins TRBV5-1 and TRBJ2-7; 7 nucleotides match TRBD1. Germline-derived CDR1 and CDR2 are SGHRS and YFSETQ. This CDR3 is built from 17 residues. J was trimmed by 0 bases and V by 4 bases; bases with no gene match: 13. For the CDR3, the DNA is TGCGCCAGCAGCCTTAAAAGGGACAGCAGATTCTCCTACGAGCAGTACTTC. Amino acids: CASSLKRDSRFSYEQYF.

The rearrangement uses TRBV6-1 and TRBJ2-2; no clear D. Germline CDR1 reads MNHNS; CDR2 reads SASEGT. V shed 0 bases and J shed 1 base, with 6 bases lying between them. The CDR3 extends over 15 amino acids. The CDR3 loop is CASSEAGRNTGELFF. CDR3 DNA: TGTGCCAGCAGTGAAGCTGGCAGGAACACCGGGGAGCTGTTTTTT.

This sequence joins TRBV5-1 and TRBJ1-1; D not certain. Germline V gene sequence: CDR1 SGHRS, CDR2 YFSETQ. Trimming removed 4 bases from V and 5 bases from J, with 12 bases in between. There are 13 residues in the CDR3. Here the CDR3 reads CASSQGARTEAFF. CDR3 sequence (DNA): TGCGCCAGCAGCCAAGGTGCGCGGACTGAAGCTTTCTTT.

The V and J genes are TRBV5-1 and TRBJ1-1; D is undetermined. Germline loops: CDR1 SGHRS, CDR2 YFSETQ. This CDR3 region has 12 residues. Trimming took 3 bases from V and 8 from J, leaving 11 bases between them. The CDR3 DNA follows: TGCGCCAGCAGCTCCTACGACGGGGAAGCTTTCTTT. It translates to CASSSYDGEAFF.

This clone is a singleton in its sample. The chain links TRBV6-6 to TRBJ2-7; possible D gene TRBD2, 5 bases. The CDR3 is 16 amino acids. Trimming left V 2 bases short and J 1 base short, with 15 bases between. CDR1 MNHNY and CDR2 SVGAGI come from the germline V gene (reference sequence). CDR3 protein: CASSYPSSGESYEQYF. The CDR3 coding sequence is TGTGCCAGCAGTTACCCTTCATCCGGGGAGTCCTACGAGCAGTACTTC.

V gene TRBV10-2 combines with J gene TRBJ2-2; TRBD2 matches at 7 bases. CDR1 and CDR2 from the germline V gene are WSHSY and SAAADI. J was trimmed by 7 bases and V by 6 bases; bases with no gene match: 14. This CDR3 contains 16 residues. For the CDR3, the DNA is TGCGCCAGCAGCGACCCCGGACTAGTTAAGGTCGGGGAGCTGTTTTTT. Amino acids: CASSDPGLVKVGELFF.